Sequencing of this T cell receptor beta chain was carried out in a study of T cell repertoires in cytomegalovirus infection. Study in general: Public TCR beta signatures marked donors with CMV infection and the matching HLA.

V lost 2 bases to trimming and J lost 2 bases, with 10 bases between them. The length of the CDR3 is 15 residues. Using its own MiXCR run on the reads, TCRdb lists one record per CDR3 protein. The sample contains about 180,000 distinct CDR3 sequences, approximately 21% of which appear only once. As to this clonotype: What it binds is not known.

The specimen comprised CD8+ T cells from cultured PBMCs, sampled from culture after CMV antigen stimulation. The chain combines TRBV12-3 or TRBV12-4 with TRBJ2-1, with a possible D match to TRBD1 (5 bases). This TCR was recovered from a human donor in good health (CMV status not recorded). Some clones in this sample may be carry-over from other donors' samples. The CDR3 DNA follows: TGTGCCAGCAGTTTAATTTGGGGCACCTACAATGAGCAGTTCTTC. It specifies CASSLIWGTYNEQFF.